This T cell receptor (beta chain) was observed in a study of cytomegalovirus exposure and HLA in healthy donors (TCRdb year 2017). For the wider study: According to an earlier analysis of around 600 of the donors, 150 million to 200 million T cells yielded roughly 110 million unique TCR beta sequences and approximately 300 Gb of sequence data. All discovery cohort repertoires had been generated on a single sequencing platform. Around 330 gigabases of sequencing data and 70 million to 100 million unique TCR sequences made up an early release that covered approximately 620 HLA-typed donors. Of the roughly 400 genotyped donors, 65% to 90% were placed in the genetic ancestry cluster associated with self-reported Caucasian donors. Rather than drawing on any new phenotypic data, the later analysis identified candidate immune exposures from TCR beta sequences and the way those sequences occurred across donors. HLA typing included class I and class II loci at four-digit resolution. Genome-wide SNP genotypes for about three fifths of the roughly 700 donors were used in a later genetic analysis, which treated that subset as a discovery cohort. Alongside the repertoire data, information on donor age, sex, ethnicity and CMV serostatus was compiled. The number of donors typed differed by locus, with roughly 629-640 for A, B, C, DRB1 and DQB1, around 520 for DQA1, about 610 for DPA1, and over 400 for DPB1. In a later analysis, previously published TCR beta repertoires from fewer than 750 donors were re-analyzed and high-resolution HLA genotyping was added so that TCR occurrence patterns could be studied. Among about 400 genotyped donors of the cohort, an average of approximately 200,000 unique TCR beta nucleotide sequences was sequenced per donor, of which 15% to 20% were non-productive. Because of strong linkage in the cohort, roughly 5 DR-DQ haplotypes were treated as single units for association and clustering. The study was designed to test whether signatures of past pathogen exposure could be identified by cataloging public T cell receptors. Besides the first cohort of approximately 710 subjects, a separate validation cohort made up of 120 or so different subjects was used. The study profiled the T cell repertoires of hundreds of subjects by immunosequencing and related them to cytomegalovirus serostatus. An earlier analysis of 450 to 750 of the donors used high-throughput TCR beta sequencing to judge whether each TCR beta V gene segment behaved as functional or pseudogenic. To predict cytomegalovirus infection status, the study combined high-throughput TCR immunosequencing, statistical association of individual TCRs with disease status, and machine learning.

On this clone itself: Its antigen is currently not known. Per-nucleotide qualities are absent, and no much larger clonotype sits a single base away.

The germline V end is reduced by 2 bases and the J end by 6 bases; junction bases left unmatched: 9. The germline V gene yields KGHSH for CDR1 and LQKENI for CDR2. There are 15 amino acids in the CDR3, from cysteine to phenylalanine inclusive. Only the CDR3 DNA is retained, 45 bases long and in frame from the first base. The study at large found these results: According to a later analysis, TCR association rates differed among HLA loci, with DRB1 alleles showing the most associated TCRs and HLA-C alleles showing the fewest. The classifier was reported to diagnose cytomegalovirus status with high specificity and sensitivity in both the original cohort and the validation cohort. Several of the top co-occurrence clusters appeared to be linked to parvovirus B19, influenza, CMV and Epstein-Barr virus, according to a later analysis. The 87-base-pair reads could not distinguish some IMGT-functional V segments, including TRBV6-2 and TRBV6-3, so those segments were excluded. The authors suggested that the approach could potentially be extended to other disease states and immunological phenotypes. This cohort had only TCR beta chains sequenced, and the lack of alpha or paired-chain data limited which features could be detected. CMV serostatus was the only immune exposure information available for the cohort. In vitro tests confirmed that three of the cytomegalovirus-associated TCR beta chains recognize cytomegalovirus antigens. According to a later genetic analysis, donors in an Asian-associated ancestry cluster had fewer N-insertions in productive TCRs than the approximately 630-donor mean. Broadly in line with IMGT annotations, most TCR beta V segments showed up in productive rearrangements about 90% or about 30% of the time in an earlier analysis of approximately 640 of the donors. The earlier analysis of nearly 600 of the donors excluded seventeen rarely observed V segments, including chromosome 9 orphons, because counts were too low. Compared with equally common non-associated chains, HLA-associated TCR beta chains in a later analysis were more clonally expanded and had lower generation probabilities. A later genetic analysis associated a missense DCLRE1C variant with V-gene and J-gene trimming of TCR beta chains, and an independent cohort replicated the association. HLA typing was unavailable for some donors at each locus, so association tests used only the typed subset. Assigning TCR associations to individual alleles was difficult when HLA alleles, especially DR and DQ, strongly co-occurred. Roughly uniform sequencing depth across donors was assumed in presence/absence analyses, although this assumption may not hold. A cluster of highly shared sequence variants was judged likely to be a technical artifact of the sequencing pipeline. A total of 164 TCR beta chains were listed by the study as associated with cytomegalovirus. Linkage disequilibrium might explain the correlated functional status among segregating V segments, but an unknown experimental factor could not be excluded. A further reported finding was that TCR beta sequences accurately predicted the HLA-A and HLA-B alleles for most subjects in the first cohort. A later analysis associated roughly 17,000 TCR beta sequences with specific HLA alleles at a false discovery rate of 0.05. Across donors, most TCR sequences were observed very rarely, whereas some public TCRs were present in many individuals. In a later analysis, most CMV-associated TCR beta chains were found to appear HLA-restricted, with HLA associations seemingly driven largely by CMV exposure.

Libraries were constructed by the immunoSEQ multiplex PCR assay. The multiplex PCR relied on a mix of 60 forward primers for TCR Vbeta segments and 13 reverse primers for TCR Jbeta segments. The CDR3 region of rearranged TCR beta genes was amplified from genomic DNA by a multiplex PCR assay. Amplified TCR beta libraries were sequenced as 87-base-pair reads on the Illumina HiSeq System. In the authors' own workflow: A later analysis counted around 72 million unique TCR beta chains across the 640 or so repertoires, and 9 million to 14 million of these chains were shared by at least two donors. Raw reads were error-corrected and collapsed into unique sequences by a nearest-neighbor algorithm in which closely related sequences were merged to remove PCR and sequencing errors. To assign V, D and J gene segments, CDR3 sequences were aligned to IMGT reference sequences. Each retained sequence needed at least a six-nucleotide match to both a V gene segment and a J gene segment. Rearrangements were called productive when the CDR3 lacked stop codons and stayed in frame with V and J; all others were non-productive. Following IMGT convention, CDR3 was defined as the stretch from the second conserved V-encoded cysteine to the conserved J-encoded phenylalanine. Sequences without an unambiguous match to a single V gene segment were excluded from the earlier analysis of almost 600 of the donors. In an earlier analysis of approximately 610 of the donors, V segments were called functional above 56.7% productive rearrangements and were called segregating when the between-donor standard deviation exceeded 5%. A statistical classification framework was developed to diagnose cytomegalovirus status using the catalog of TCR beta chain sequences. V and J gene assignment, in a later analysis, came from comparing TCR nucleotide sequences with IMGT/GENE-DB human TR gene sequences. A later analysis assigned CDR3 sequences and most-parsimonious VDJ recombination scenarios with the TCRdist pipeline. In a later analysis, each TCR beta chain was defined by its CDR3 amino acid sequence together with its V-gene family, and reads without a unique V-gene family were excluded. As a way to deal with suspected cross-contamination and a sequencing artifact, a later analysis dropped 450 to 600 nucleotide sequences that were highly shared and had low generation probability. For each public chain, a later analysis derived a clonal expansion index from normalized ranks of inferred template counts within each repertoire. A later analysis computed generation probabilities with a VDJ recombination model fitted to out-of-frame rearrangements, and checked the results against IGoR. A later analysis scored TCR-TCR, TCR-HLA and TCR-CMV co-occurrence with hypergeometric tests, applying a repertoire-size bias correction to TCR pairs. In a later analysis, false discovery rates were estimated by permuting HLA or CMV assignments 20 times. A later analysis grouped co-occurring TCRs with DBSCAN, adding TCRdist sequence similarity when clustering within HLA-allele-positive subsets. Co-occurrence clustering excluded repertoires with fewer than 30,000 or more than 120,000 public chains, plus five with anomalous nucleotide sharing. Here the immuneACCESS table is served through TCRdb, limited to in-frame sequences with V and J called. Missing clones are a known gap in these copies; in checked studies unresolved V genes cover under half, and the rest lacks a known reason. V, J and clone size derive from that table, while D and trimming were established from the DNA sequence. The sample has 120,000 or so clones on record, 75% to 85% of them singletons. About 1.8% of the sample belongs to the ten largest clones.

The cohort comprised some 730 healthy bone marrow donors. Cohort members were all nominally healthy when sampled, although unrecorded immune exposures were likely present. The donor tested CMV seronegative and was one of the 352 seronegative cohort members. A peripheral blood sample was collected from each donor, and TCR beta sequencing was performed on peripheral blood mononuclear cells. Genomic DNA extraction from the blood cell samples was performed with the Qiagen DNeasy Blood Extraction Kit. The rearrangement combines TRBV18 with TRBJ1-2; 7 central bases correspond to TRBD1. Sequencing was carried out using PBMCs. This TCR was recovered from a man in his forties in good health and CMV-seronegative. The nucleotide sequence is TGTGCCAGCTCACCATTTTCGGTAGGGGGCGATGGCTACACCTTC. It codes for CASSPFSVGGDGYTF.